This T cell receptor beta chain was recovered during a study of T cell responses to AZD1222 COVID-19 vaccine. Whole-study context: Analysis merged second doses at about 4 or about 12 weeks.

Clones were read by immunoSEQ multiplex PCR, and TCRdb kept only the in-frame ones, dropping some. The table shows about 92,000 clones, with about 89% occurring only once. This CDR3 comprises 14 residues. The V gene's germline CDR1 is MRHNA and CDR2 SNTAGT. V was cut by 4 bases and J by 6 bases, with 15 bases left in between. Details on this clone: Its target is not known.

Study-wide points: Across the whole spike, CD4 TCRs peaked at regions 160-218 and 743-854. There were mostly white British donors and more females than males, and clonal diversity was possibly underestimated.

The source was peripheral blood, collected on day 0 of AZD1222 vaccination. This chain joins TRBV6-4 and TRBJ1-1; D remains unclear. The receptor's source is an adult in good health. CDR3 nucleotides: TGTGCCAGCAGTGTAGATTGGTCCGTAGCTGAAGCTTTCTTT. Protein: CASSVDWSVAEAFF.